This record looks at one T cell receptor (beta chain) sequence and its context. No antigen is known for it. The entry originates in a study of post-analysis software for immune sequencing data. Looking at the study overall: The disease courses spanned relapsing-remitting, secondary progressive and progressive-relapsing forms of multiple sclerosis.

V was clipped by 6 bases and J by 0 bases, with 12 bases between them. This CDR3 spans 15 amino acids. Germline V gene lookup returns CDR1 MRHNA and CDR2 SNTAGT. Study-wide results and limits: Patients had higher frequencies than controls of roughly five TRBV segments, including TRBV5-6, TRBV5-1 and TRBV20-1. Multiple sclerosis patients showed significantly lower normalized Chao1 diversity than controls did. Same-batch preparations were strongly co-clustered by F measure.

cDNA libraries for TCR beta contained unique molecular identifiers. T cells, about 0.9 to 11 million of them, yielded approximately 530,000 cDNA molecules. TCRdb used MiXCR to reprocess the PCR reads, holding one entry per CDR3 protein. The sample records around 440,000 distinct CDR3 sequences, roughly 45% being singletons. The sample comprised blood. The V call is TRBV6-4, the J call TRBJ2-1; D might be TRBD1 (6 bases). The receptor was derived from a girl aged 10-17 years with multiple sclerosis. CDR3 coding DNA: TGTGCCAGCAGCCGCGACAGGATCTCCTACAATGAGCAGTTCTTC. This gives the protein CASSRDRISYNEQFF.